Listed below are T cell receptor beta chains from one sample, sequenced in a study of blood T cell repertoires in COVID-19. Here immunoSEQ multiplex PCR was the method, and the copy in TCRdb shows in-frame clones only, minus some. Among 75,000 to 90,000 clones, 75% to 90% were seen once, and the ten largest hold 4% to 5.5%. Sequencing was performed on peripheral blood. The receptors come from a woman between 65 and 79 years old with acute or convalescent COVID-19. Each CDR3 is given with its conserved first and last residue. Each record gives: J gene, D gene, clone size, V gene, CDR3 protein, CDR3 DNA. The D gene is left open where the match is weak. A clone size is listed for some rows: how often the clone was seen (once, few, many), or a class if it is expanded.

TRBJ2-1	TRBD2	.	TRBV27	CASSRGTSGYYNEQFF	TGTGCCAGCAGTCGGGGGACTAGCGGCTACTACAATGAGCAGTTCTTC
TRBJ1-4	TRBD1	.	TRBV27	CASSLLGTGEKLFF	TGTGCCAGCAGTTTATTGGGGACAGGTGAAAAACTGTTTTTT
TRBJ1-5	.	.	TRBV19	CASSTQGDQPQHF	TGTGCCAGTAGTACACAGGGAGACCAGCCCCAGCATTTT
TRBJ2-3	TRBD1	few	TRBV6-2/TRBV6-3	CASSYPTGTGFGTDTQYF	TGTGCCAGCAGTTACCCCACCGGGACAGGGTTTGGCACAGATACGCAGTATTTT
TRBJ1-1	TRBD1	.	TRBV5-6	CASNRGWTGTEAFF	TGTGCCAGCAACAGGGGGTGGACGGGCACTGAAGCTTTCTTT
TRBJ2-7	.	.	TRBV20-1	CSALRVREQYF	TGCAGTGCCCTCCGAGTTCGAGAGCAGTACTTC
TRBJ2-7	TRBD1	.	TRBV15	CATSRVTGTHEQYF	TGTGCCACCAGCAGAGTGACAGGGACGCACGAGCAGTACTTC
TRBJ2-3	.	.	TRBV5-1	CASSLGGADTQYF	TGCGCCAGCAGCTTAGGAGGGGCCGATACGCAGTATTTT
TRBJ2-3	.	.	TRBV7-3	CASSLVYTDMTQYF	TGTGCCAGCAGCTTAGTCTACACAGATATGACGCAGTATTTT
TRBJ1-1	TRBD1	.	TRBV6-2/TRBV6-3	CASSYSPTGEENTEAFF	TGTGCCAGCAGTTACTCGCCGACAGGGGAAGAGAACACTGAAGCTTTCTTT
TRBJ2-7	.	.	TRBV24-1	CATSDRYYEQYF	TGTGCCACCAGTGACAGATACTACGAGCAGTACTTC
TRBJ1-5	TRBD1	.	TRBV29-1	CSVEETGDPNQPQHF	TGCAGCGTTGAAGAGACAGGGGACCCCAATCAGCCCCAGCATTTT
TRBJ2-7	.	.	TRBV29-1	CSPWVQGLSYEQYF	TGCAGCCCTTGGGTGCAGGGGCTCTCCTACGAGCAGTACTTC
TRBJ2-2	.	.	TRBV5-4	CASTRRGGTGELFF	TGTGCCAGCACCCGGAGAGGGGGCACCGGGGAGCTGTTTTTT
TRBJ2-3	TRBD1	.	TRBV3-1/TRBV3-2	CASSQEGQGLVDTQYF	TGTGCCAGCAGCCAAGAGGGACAGGGTTTGGTAGATACGCAGTATTTT
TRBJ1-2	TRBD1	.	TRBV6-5	CASSGQEYGYTF	TGTGCCAGCAGCGGACAGGAGTATGGCTACACCTTC
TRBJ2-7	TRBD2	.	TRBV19	CASSKLAGGYEQYF	TGTGCCAGTAGTAAGCTAGCGGGGGGCTACGAGCAGTACTTC
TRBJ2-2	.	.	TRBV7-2	CASSSWTFDTGELFF	TGTGCCAGCAGCTCCTGGACTTTTGACACCGGGGAGCTGTTTTTT
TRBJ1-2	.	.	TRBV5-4	CASSAGSSKVANYGYTF	TGTGCCAGCAGCGCGGGGTCGTCGAAGGTGGCTAACTATGGCTACACCTTC
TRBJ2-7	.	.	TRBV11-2	CASSLDRPQTYEQYF	TGTGCCAGCAGCTTAGACAGGCCACAGACCTACGAGCAGTACTTC
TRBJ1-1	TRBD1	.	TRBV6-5	CASSFRQGGKSTEAFF	TGTGCCAGCAGTTTCCGACAGGGAGGTAAGAGCACTGAAGCTTTCTTT
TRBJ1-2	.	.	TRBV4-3	CASSQGIRGGGSYGYTF	TGCGCCAGCAGCCAAGGGATCCGTGGGGGCGGTAGCTATGGCTACACCTTC
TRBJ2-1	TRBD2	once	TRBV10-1	CASSEGAGGIETNEQFF	TGCGCCAGCAGTGAGGGGGCGGGGGGGATAGAAACTAATGAGCAGTTCTTC
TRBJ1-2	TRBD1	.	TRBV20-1	CSASPGGYGYTF	TGCAGTGCTAGTCCAGGGGGCTATGGCTACACCTTC
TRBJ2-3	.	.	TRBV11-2	CASSLARRLTYTDTQYF	TGTGCCAGCAGCTTAGCACGCCGACTTACCTACACAGATACGCAGTATTTT
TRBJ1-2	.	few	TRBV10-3	CAISGQSGGYGYTF	TGTGCCATCAGTGGGCAGAGCGGTGGGTATGGCTACACCTTC
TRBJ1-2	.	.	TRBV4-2	CASSQDQILNYGYTF	TGTGCCAGCAGCCAAGATCAGATATTAAACTATGGCTACACCTTC
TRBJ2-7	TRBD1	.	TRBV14	CASRRTGGNEQYF	TGTGCCAGCAGGAGGACAGGGGGCAACGAGCAGTACTTC
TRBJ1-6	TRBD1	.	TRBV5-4	CASSPRTGGNSPLHF	TGTGCCAGCAGCCCGAGGACAGGGGGCAATTCACCCCTCCACTTT
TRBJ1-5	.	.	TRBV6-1	CASSEAGGGQPQHF	TGTGCCAGCAGTGAAGCAGGGGGGGGTCAGCCCCAGCATTTT
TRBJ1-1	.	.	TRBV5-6	CASSMERFNTEAFF	TGTGCCAGCAGCATGGAGCGGTTTAACACTGAAGCTTTCTTT
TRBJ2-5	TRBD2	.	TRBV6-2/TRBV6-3	CASTPGGRLAGDLETQYF	TGTGCCAGCACCCCCGGGGGTCGGCTAGCGGGGGACCTGGAGACCCAGTACTTC
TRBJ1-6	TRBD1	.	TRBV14	CASSRTPGQLDSPLHF	TGTGCCAGCAGCCGTACCCCGGGACAGCTAGATTCACCCCTCCACTTT
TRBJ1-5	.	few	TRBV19	CASSMVSFYQPQHF	TGTGCCAGTAGTATGGTCAGTTTCTATCAGCCCCAGCATTTT
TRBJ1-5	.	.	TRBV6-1	CASSRPEQGNQPQHF	TGTGCCAGCAGCCGACCGGAACAGGGTAATCAGCCCCAGCATTTT
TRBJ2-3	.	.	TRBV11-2	CASSLGPTLGF	TGTGCCAGCAGCTTAGGTCCGACACTCGGTTTT
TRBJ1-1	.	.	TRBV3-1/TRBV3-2	CASSQSGVNTEAFF	TGTGCCAGCAGCCAATCAGGGGTGAACACTGAAGCTTTCTTT
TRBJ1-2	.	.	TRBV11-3	CASSSPSGADGYTF	TGTGCCAGCAGCTCCCCCAGCGGGGCTGATGGCTACACCTTC
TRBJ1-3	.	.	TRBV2	CASSEGMSSGNTIYF	TGTGCCAGCAGTGAGGGCATGAGCTCTGGAAACACCATATATTTT
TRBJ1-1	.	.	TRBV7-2	CASSLGQENTEAFF	TGTGCCAGCAGCCTAGGGCAGGAGAACACTGAAGCTTTCTTT
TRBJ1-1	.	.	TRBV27	CASSLGGKMNTEAFF	TGTGCCAGCAGTTTAGGCGGGAAGATGAACACTGAAGCTTTCTTT
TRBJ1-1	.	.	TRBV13	CASSQNRNTEAFF	TGTGCCAGCAGCCAGAACCGGAACACTGAAGCTTTCTTT
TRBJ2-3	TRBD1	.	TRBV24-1	CATSDSGQETPHTQYF	TGTGCCACCAGTGATTCGGGACAGGAGACCCCTCATACGCAGTATTTT
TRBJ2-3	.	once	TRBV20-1	CSATSTDTQYF	TGCAGTGCTACAAGCACAGATACGCAGTATTTT
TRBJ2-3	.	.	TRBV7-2	CASSLVHNTDTQYF	TGTGCCAGCAGCTTAGTCCACAACACAGATACGCAGTATTTT
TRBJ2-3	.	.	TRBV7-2	CASSLLESDTQYF	TGTGCCAGCAGCTTACTAGAATCGGATACGCAGTATTTT
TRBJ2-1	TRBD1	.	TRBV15	CATSRVIGTGRNEQFF	TGTGCCACCAGCAGAGTAATCGGGACAGGGCGCAATGAGCAGTTCTTC
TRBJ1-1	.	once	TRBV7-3	CASSQYRDTEAFF	TGTGCCAGCAGCCAGTACAGGGATACCGAAGCTTTCTTT
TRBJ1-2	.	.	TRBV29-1	CSVPGGMDGYTF	TGCAGCGTCCCCGGGGGGATGGATGGCTACACCTTC
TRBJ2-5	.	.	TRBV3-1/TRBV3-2	CASSQSERRETQYF	TGTGCCAGCAGCCAATCAGAGCGAAGAGAGACCCAGTACTTC
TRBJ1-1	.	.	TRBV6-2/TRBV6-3	CASSPGSAEAFF	TGTGCCAGCAGCCCGGGCAGTGCTGAAGCTTTCTTT
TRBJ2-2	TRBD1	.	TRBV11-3	CASSSRDRGDTGELFF	TGTGCCAGCAGCTCCCGGGACAGGGGCGACACCGGGGAGCTGTTTTTT
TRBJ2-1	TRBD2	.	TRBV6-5	CASSYPVAGINEQFF	TGTGCCAGCAGTTACCCGGTAGCGGGTATAAATGAGCAGTTCTTC